One T cell receptor (beta chain) is described in this entry. Its target is not known. The CDR3 end is not reached by the read, which stops 3 residues before it; the germline J gene fills it in. The data stem from a study of T cells in women clearing cervical HPV infection. About the research overall: Women with histologically confirmed HPV16-related CIN3 or worse, 2 with invasive cancer, served as cases. Controls' single incident HPV16 infection cleared within 12 months without precancer. Study conclusions and caveats: Cases and controls were distinguished at AUC 0.83 by richness and V genes. Timing of associations relative to infection is unclear; T-cell subsets were not isolated.

Germline values: CDR1 KGHSH, CDR2 LQKENI. This CDR3 comprises 15 residues. Profiled with immunoSEQ multiplex PCR; TCRdb holds only in-frame clones, not every one. This repertoire includes approximately 30,000 clones. The chain links TRBV18 to TRBJ2-3, with 7 bases that match TRBD1. The origin of this receptor is a woman aged 18 to 75 with a cervical HPV16 infection that either progressed to CIN3+ or cleared (not recorded which). The sequencing sample was made of blood buffy coat. CDR3 amino acids: CASSPGQAVQETQYF. The sequenced CDR3 bases are TGTGCCAGCTCACCCGGACAGGCCGTCCAAGAGACG.